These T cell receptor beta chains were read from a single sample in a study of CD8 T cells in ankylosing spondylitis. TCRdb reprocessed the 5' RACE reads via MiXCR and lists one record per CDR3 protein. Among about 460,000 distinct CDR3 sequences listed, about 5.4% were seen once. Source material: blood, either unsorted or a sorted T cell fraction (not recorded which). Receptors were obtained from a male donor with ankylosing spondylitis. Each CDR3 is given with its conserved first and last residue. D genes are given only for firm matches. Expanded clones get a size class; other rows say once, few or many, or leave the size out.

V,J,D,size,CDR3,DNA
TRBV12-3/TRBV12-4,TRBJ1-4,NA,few,CASSLDTANEKLFF,TGTGCCAGCAGTTTAGACACAGCTAATGAAAAACTGTTTTTT
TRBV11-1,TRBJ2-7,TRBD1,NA,CASSPSTGIAYEQYF,TGTGCCAGCAGCCCGTCGACAGGGATAGCCTACGAGCAGTACTTC
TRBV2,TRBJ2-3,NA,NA,CASLREDTQYF,TGTGCCAGCTTGAGGGAAGATACGCAGTATTTT
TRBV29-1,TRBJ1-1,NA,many,CSVEIQGGAEAFF,TGCAGCGTTGAAATTCAGGGTGGCGCTGAAGCTTTCTTT
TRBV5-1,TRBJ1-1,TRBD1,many,CASRWQGGGTEAFF,TGCGCCAGCCGCTGGCAGGGGGGGGGCACTGAAGCTTTCTTT
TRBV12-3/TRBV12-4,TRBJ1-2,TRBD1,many,CASSLEAVGTAPYGYTF,TGTGCCAGCAGTTTAGAGGCAGTGGGGACAGCTCCTTATGGCTACACCTTC
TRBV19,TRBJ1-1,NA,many,CASSIVGQGNTEAFF,TGTGCCAGTAGTATAGTGGGCCAGGGGAACACTGAAGCTTTCTTT
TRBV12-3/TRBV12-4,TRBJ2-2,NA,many,CASSPRHLSNTGELFF,TGTGCCAGCAGTCCCAGACACTTATCGAACACCGGGGAGCTGTTTTTT
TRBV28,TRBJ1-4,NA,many,CASSPWTRGTNEKLFF,TGTGCCAGCAGTCCTTGGACAAGAGGAACTAATGAAAAACTGTTTTTT
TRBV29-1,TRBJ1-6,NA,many,CSVGMGYNSPLHF,TGCAGCGTTGGAATGGGATATAATTCACCCCTCCACTTT
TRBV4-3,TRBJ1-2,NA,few,CASSQDIPLRYGYTF,TGCGCCAGCAGCCAAGATATCCCACTCCGCTATGGCTACACCTTC
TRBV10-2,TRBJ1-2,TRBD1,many,CASISDRGGYGYTF,TGCGCCAGCATTTCAGACAGGGGCGGCTATGGCTACACCTTC
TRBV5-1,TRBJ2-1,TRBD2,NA,CASSLMGREAYNEQFF,TGCGCCAGCAGCTTAATGGGGCGGGAGGCCTACAATGAGCAGTTCTTC
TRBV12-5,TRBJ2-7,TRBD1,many,CASASSRDRSSYEQYF,TGTGCTAGTGCCTCATCCCGGGACAGGAGCTCCTACGAGCAGTACTTC
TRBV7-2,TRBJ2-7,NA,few,CASSLGGQWKEQYF,TGTGCCAGCAGCTTGGGGGGACAGTGGAAGGAGCAGTACTTC
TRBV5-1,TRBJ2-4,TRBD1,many,CASSPGQGWDIQYF,TGCGCCAGCAGCCCCGGACAGGGATGGGACATTCAGTACTTC
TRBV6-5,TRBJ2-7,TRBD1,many,CASSWTGLGYEQYF,TGTGCCAGCAGTTGGACAGGGTTGGGATACGAGCAGTACTTC
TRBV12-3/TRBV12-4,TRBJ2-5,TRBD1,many,CASSYYRGETQYF,TGTGCCAGCAGTTACTACAGGGGAGAGACCCAGTACTTC
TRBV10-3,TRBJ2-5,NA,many,CAIRRRGQETQYF,TGTGCCATCAGGAGACGGGGACAAGAGACCCAGTACTTC
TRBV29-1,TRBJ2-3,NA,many,CSVRASRAADTQYF,TGCAGCGTTAGGGCCAGTCGAGCGGCAGATACGCAGTATTTT
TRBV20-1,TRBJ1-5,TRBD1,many,CSAGTDYSNQPQHF,TGCAGTGCTGGGACAGATTATAGCAATCAGCCCCAGCATTTT
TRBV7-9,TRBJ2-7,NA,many,CASSFSRDLYEQYF,TGTGCCAGCAGCTTTAGTCGGGACCTCTACGAGCAGTACTTC
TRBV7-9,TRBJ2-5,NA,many,CATHRQDEYQETQYF,TGTGCCACCCATCGACAGGACGAGTATCAAGAGACCCAGTACTTC
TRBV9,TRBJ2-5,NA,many,CASSVEYVWETQYF,TGTGCCAGCAGCGTAGAGTACGTGTGGGAGACCCAGTACTTC
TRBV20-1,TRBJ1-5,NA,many,CSATSSPSGNQPQHF,TGCAGTGCTACCAGTAGTCCCTCAGGGAATCAGCCCCAGCATTTT
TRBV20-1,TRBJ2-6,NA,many,CSARDPEGGGANVLTF,TGCAGTGCTAGAGATCCGGAGGGTGGTGGGGCCAACGTCCTGACTTTC
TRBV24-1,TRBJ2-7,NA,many,CATSDSDRYEQYF,TGTGCCACCAGTGATTCGGACCGCTACGAGCAGTACTTC
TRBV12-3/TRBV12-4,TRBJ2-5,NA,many,CASSLYEYQETQYF,TGTGCCAGCAGTTTATATGAGTACCAAGAGACCCAGTACTTC
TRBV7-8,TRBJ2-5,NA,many,CASSPRPLNLETQYF,TGTGCCAGCAGCCCCCGCCCCCTGAACCTAGAGACCCAGTACTTC
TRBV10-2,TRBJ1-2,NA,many,CASSESPRGGYTF,TGCGCCAGCAGTGAGTCGCCCAGGGGTGGCTACACCTTC
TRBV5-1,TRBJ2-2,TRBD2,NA,CASSLSSGSPGTGELFF,TGCGCCAGCAGCTTGAGTAGCGGGAGCCCCGGGACCGGGGAGCTGTTTTTT
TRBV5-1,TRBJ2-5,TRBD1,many,CASSRLGTAQETQYF,TGCGCCAGCAGTCGATTGGGGACAGCTCAAGAGACCCAGTACTTC
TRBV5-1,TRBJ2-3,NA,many,CASSLAPGTLGDTQYF,TGCGCCAGCAGCTTGGCCCCGGGGACCCTCGGAGATACGCAGTATTTT
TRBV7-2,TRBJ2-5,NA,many,CASSFTALQETQYF,TGTGCCAGCAGCTTCACAGCTCTTCAAGAGACCCAGTACTTC
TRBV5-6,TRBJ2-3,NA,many,CASSLFEFSSTDTQYF,TGTGCCAGCAGCTTATTTGAGTTCTCTAGCACAGATACGCAGTATTTT
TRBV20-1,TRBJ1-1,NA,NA,CCARRRDTGSMNTEAFF,TGCTGTGCCAGGCGCCGGGACACGGGCTCCATGAACACTGAAGCTTTCTTT
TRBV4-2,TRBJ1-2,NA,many,CASSQDKAGEDYGYTF,TGTGCCAGCAGCCAAGATAAAGCAGGGGAGGACTATGGCTACACCTTC
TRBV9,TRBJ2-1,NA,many,CASSVDGPLYNEQFF,TGTGCCAGCAGCGTAGACGGACCCCTCTACAATGAGCAGTTCTTC
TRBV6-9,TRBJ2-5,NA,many,CASIHPGRRTPQETQYF,TGTGCCAGCATTCACCCGGGACGTCGAACCCCCCAAGAGACCCAGTACTTC
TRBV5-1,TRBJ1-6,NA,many,CASSLEAKDNSPLHF,TGCGCCAGCAGCTTGGAGGCGAAGGATAATTCACCCCTCCACTTT
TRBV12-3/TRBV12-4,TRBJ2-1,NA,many,CASSNLRLEQFF,TGTGCCAGCAGCAACCTTAGGCTTGAGCAGTTCTTC
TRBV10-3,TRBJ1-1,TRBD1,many,CAISEARQGSEAFF,TGTGCCATCAGTGAGGCCCGACAGGGTTCTGAAGCTTTCTTT
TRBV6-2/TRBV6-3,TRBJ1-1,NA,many,CASRQRQVDTEAFF,TGTGCCAGCAGGCAGAGACAGGTGGACACTGAAGCTTTCTTT
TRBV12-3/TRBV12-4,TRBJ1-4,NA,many,CASSSNPRSTGTRGEKLFF,TGTGCCAGCAGTTCCAACCCTCGAAGCACAGGGACAAGGGGGGAAAAACTGTTTTTT